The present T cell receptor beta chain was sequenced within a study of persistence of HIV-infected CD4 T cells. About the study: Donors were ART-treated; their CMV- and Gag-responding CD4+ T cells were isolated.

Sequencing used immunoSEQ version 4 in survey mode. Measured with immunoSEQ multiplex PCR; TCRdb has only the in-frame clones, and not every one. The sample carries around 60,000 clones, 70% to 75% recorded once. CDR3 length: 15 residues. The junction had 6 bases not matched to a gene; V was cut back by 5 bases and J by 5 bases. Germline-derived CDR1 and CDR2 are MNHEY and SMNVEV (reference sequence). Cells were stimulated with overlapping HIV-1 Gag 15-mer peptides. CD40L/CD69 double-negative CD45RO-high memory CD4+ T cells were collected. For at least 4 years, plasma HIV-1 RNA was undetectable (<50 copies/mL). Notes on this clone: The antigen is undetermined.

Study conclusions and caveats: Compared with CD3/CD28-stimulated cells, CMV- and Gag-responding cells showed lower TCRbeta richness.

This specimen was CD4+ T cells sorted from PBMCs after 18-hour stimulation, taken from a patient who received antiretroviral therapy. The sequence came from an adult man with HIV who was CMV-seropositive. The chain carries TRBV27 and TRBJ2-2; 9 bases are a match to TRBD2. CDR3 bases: TGTGCCAGCAGTCTAGCGGGGAGGAGGACCGGGGAGCTGTTTTTT. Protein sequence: CASSLAGRRTGELFF.